The next 8 T cell receptor beta chains were all read from a single sample in a study of T cell repertoires in cytomegalovirus infection. Via MiXCR, TCRdb re-called the reads, giving one row per CDR3 protein. The table records some 920,000 distinct CDR3 sequences, roughly 30% of them present only once. These receptors' antigens are unknown. The input for sequencing was cultured CD8+ T cells from PBMCs, taken from culture after CMV antigen stimulation. All receptors derive from a human donor in good health (CMV status not recorded). Some clones in this sample may be carry-over from other donors' samples.

This clonotype has only a few counts. The V call is TRBV27, the J call TRBJ1-1; D unclear. Per the germline V gene, CDR1 is MNHEY and CDR2 is SMNVEV (reference sequence). Trimming took off 1 base at V and 1 base at J, with 16 bases between the two ends. This CDR3 is built from 17 residues. This CDR3 is CASSLLGQSIPNTEAFF. The CDR3 coding sequence is TGTGCCAGCAGTTTATTAGGGCAATCCATACCGAACACTGAAGCTTTCTTT.

This sequence joins TRBV6-5 and TRBJ2-2, with 9 bases lining up with TRBD2. V shed 10 bases, J shed 3 bases, and the junction held 6 bases outside the gene matches. The CDR3 is 14 amino acids. The germline V gene has CDR1 MNHEY and CDR2 SVGAGI. CDR3 nucleotides: TGTGCCACCCGCGGGGGGGCTTACACCGGGGAGCTGTTTTTT. Protein product: CATRGGAYTGELFF.

This chain uses TRBV4-1 with TRBJ2-5; 7 bases map to TRBD2. The V gene end was trimmed by 1 base and the J gene end by 0 bases; junction bases not matched to a gene: 11. Germline V lookup: CDR1 MGHRA, CDR2 YSYEKL. The CDR3 is 18 residues long. In DNA, the CDR3 is TGCGCCAGCAGCCAAGTCCTCCTAGGCGGGGGTCACCAAGAGACCCAGTACTTC. Encoded protein: CASSQVLLGGGHQETQYF.

This clonotype was counted many times. In DNA form, the CDR3 reads TGTGCCAGCAGTGGTCGGGGGACGCAGTATTTT. This translates into CASSGRGTQYF. This chain uses TRBV7-8 with TRBJ2-3; D is possibly TRBD2 (6 bases). CDR1 and CDR2 (germline): SGHVS, FQNEAQ. CDR3 length: 11 residues. V lost 6 bases and J 9 bases, leaving 10 bases between the germline ends.

This clonotype was counted a single time. The conserved final phenylalanine or tryptophan is absent from the CDR3, which likely points to a read error. The V call is TRBV7-6, the J call TRBJ1-2; TRBD1 might be the D (5 bases). CDR1 SGHVS and CDR2 FNYEAQ come from the germline V gene. V lost 3 bases and J 2 bases, leaving 13 bases between the germline ends. The CDR3 loop spans 15 amino acids. CDR3 in amino acids: CASSLEGDPNYGYTS. The CDR3 DNA reads TGTGCCAGCAGCTTGGAAGGGGATCCCAACTATGGCTACACCTCC.

J is TRBJ2-3 and V is TRBV27, with 7 bases identical to TRBD1. Germline-derived CDR1 and CDR2 are MNHEY and SMNVEV (reference sequence). V gave up 0 bases and J gave up 5 bases; unmatched junction bases: 5. The length of the CDR3 is 15 residues. CDR3: CASSLSRQGGDTQYF. As DNA, the CDR3 is TGTGCCAGCAGTTTATCGAGACAGGGCGGAGATACGCAGTATTTT.

As to this clonotype: Given a much more abundant clone one base away, this may be a read error. The chain combines TRBV6-1 with TRBJ2-7, with D tentatively TRBD1 (6 bases). The CDR3 is 16 amino acids. V lost 3 bases and J lost 4, with 19 bases in between. CDR1 and CDR2 (germline): MNHNS, SASEGT. CDR3 amino acids: CASSEDVRDMRYEQYF. The CDR3 coding sequence is TGTGCCAGCAGTGAGGACGTCCGGGACATGAGATACGAGCAGTACTTC.

Only a few counts were recorded for this clonotype. The genes are TRBV27 and TRBJ1-5; D perhaps matches TRBD1 (5 bases). The CDR3 is 14 residues long. Trimming shortened V by 3 bases and J by 6 bases, and 12 bases separated the two germline ends. Germline-derived CDR1 and CDR2 are MNHEY and SMNVEV (reference sequence). CDR3 in amino acids: CASSLGHPSQPQHF. The CDR3 bases are TGTGCCAGCAGTTTGGGGCATCCGAGTCAGCCCCAGCATTTT.